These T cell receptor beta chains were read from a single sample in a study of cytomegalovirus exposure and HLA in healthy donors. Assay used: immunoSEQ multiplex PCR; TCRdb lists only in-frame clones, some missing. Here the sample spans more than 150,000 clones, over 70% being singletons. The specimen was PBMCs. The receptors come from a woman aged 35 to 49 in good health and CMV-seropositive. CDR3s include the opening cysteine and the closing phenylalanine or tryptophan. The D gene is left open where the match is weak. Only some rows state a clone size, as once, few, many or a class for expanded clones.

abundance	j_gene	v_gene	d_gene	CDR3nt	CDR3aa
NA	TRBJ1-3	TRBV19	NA	TGTGCCAGTAGTATAGATCTGCGGGTAAACACCATATATTTT	CASSIDLRVNTIYF
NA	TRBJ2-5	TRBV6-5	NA	TGTGCCAGCAGTTACGGGGGGATTGGGGATATACGTGAGCAGTACTTC	CASSYGGIGDIREQYF
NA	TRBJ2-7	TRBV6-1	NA	TGTGCCAGCAGTGAAATTGGCTTTTACGAGCAGTACTTC	CASSEIGFYEQYF
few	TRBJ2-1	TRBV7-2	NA	TGTGCCAGCAGCTCCGCCGCGGGCACGTGGGAGCAGTTCTTC	CASSSAAGTWEQFF
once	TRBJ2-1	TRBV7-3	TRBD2	TGTGCCAGCAGCCAAGAGAGCGGGGAATACAATGAGCAGTTCTTC	CASSQESGEYNEQFF
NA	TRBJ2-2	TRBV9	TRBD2	TGTGCCAGCAGCGTAGGGGCTAGCGGGGGGGCGAACACCGGGGAGCTGTTTTTT	CASSVGASGGANTGELFF
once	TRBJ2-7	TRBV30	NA	TGTGCCTGGAATCCAGGATCCTACGAGCAGTACTTC	CAWNPGSYEQYF
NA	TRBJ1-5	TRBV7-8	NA	TGTGCCAGCAGCTTAGAAGGACCGGGACAACAGCATTTT	CASSLEGPGQQHF
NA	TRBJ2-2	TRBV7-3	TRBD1	TGTGCCAGCAGCCAACCTACCGGGACAGGCCCCGGGGAGCTGTTTTTT	CASSQPTGTGPGELFF
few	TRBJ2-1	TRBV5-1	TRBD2	TGCGCCAGCAGCTTGGCCCCGGGGGGCTCCTACAATGAGCAGTTCTTC	CASSLAPGGSYNEQFF
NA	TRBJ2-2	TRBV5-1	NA	TGCGCCAGCAGCTTGGACAGGAGAGAAACCGGGGAGCTGTTTTTT	CASSLDRRETGELFF
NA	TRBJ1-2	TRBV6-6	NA	TGTGCCAGCAGAGCCGAGCGGGACGTCTATGGCTACACCTTC	CASRAERDVYGYTF
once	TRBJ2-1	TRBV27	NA	TGTGCCAGCAGTTTATCGGTCGCGGGGCCGCCCCCCAATGAGCAGTTCTTC	CASSLSVAGPPPNEQFF
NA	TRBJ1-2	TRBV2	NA	TGTGCCAGCAGCGCAATACTCCCCTACTATGGCTACACCTTC	CASSAILPYYGYTF
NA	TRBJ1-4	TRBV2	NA	TGTGCCAGCAAGAACAGGGTGAGGGAGGAAAAACTGTTTTTT	CASKNRVREEKLFF
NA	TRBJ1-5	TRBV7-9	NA	TGTGCCAGCAGCTTAGACGAGGAGCCCCAGCATTTT	CASSLDEEPQHF
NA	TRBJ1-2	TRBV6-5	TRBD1	TGTGCCAGCAGTTACTCCAGGGGGTATGGCTACACCTTC	CASSYSRGYGYTF
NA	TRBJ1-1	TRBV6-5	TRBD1	TGTGCCAGCAGTCCCCGGGACAGGGCCCAGGGTGAAGCTTTCTTT	CASSPRDRAQGEAFF